These 2 T cell receptor beta chains originate from one sample sequenced in a study of T cell changes during pregnancy in multiple sclerosis. Data came from immunoSEQ multiplex PCR; TCRdb stores just in-frame clones and leaves some out. Of under 65,000 clones in the sample, more than 90% were seen once. The sequencing here drew on peripheral blood, taken after pregnancy. The receptors were sampled from a female donor in good health, enrolled as a control in a pregnancy study.

This clone occurred a few times. The chain has TRBV19 and TRBJ1-2; D not certain. V was pared by 7 bases and J by 8 bases, with 8 bases between. CDR1 and CDR2 from the germline V gene are LNHDA and SQIVND (reference sequence). The CDR3 covers 10 residues. The CDR3 loop is CASKGEGYTF. CDR3 nucleotide sequence: TGTGCCAGTAAAGGAGAGGGCTACACCTTC.

CDR3 coding DNA: TGTGCCATCAGTGAGGGACTCGGCAATCAGCCCCAGCATTTT. Amino acid sequence: CAISEGLGNQPQHF. The rearrangement links TRBV10-3 to TRBJ1-5; D remains unclear. The CDR3 runs 14 residues. V was shortened by 2 bases and J by 2 bases, with 7 bases between the two germline ends. Germline assignment: CDR1 ENHRY and CDR2 SYGVKD.